The 11 T cell receptor beta chains presented below share a single source sample, sequenced in a study of early T cells in non-severe SARS-CoV-2 infection. Each CDR3 protein gets one entry after TCRdb re-called the 5' RACE reads with MiXCR. Of about 22,000 distinct CDR3 sequences in the sample, roughly 4% are singletons; the top ten hold about 1.5%. Sequencing was performed on whole blood. Receptors were obtained from an adult who was a healthcare worker with PCR-confirmed SARS-CoV-2 infection or an uninfected control (not recorded which).

This clonotype came up many times. The chain couples TRBV7-9 to TRBJ1-2; D call uncertain. Germline-derived CDR1 and CDR2 are SEHNR and FQNEAQ (reference sequence). Trimming removed 4 bases from V and 3 bases from J, with 6 bases in between. This CDR3 comprises 12 residues. The CDR3 reads CASSSSDYGYTF. The CDR3 bases are TGTGCCAGCAGCTCGAGCGACTATGGCTACACCTTC.

This clonotype rates as medium-sized. CDR3 coding DNA: TGTGCCAGCAGCTTAAGCAGCAATCAGCCCCAGCATTTT. It yields the protein CASSLSSNQPQHF. The chain uses TRBV11-2 and TRBJ1-5; D not resolved. This CDR3 spans 13 amino acids. Trimming removed 2 bases from V and 1 base from J, with 3 bases in between. Germline V gene data show CDR1 as SGHAT and CDR2 as FQNNGV.

In this sample, this clonotype turned up many times. The chain is built from TRBV7-2 and TRBJ2-5; D unclear. V was pared by 1 base and J by 1 base, with 7 bases between. Germline V gene sequence: CDR1 SGHTA, CDR2 FQGNSA. The CDR3 spans 14 residues. CDR3 sequence (DNA): TGTGCCAGCAGCTTAGGGGGTAGCCAAGAGACCCAGTACTTC. Its protein is CASSLGGSQETQYF.

Many counts were recorded for this clonotype. The J gene is TRBJ1-5, the V gene TRBV18; 8 bases are shared with TRBD1. The CDR3 loop spans 16 amino acids. CDR1 is KGHSH, CDR2 LQKENI, per germline. J lost 3 bases, V lost 5 bases, and 9 bases had no gene match. Written as DNA, the CDR3 is TGTGCCAGCTCAAATAAAGACAGGGGACCCAATCAGCCCCAGCATTTT. Its protein product is CASSNKDRGPNQPQHF.

The chain combines TRBV6-2 or TRBV6-3 with TRBJ2-5; 13 nucleotides align to TRBD2. Germline V CDR1 and CDR2: MNHEY, SVGEGT. V trimming: 6 bases; J trimming: 4 bases; junction bases outside the gene matches: 8. CDR3 length: 16 residues. The CDR3 sequence is CASRDRLAGGRETQYF. The CDR3 DNA follows: TGTGCCAGCAGGGATAGACTAGCGGGGGGCCGAGAGACCCAGTACTTC.

In this sample, this clonotype turned up many times. The chain uses TRBV6-4 and TRBJ2-3; 11 nucleotides align to TRBD2. The CDR3 sequence is 15 residues long. Trimming at V came to 5 bases and at J to 2 bases, leaving 3 bases not matched to a gene. CDR1 and CDR2 from the germline V gene are MRHNA and SNTAGT. The CDR3 nucleotides are TGTGCCAGCAGTATACTAGCGGGGGCCACAGATACGCAGTATTTT. This encodes CASSILAGATDTQYF.

This clonotype was counted ten times or more. The chain carries TRBV7-6 and TRBJ1-6; 8 nucleotides agree with TRBD1. The CDR3 loop spans 18 amino acids. V shed 1 base, J shed 10 bases, and the junction held 15 bases outside the gene matches. CDR1 SGHVS and CDR2 FNYEAQ come from the germline V gene. The CDR3 bases are TGTGCCAGCAGCTTAGGGGCAGGGGGCGTCGATTCTGAGTCACCCCTCCACTTT. It translates to CASSLGAGGVDSESPLHF. Looking up the rest from reference TRBV7-6 and TRBJ1-6 gives the full variable domain: GAGVSQSPRYKVTKRGQDVALRCDPISGHVSLYWYRQALGQGPEFLTYFNYEAQQDKSGLPNDRFSAERPEGSISTLTIQRTEQRDSAMYRCASSLGAGGVDSESPLHFGNGTRLTVT.

The chain is built from TRBV7-6 and TRBJ2-3, with TRBD2 matching over 7 bases. Germline V CDR1 and CDR2: SGHVS, FNYEAQ. The CDR3 is 15 amino acids. The V segment lost 1 base and the J segment 2 bases; nucleotides outside the gene matches: 3. CDR3 sequence: CASSLGTSDTDTQYF. In DNA form, the CDR3 reads TGTGCCAGCAGCTTAGGCACTAGCGACACAGATACGCAGTATTTT.

The chain joins TRBV15 to TRBJ1-3; D gene uncertain. Per germline, CDR1 LNHNV and CDR2 YYDKDF (reference sequence). The germline V and J ends were trimmed by 1 base and 0 bases, with 4 bases remaining between them. The CDR3 spans 14 residues. CDR3 protein: CATSRVYSGNTIYF. DNA for the CDR3: TGTGCCACCAGCAGAGTGTACTCTGGAAACACCATATATTTT.

This clonotype occurred many times. The genes are TRBV30 and TRBJ1-3; TRBD1 matches 8 bases. From germline, CDR1 is GTSNPN and CDR2 SVGIG (reference sequence). Losses at the gene ends were 1 base for V and 6 bases for J; bases not matched to a gene: 17. CDR3 length equals 18 residues. The CDR3 DNA is TGTGCCTGGAGTGAGACCGGGACAGGCTGGATCTTGGAAAACACCATATATTTT. This translates into CAWSETGTGWILENTIYF.

The chain joins TRBV25-1 to TRBJ2-7; D is ambiguous. Germline-derived CDR1 and CDR2 are MGHDK and SYGVNS. The V end lost 5 bases, the J end lost 6 bases, and 17 bases lay between the germline ends. This CDR3 contains 14 residues. The CDR3 is CASSLNTPFGEQYF. In DNA form, the CDR3 reads TGTGCCAGCAGTTTAAACACCCCCTTTGGCGAGCAGTACTTC.